This TCR beta chain was sequenced during a study of T-cell memory formation after mild COVID-19. This clonotype was seen only a few times. Germline CDR1 is MGHRA and CDR2 is YSYEKL. V lost 3 bases and J lost 5, with 19 bases in between. The CDR3 has 16 residues. TCRdb called the 5' RACE reads again in MiXCR, with one record for every CDR3 protein. The table has roughly 100,000 distinct CDR3 sequences, roughly 16% seen once. This TCR came from a man between 18 and 35 years old who had mild COVID-19 (a few samples of this study predate the infection). Cell type and time point are not known. Sequencing was carried out using PBMCs or a T cell subset sorted from them (not recorded which). The gene calls are TRBV4-1 and TRBJ2-5; D unresolved. The CDR3 region is CASSQYPGPKGETQYF. CDR3 sequence (DNA): TGCGCCAGCAGCCAGTATCCGGGCCCCAAAGGGGAGACCCAGTACTTC.